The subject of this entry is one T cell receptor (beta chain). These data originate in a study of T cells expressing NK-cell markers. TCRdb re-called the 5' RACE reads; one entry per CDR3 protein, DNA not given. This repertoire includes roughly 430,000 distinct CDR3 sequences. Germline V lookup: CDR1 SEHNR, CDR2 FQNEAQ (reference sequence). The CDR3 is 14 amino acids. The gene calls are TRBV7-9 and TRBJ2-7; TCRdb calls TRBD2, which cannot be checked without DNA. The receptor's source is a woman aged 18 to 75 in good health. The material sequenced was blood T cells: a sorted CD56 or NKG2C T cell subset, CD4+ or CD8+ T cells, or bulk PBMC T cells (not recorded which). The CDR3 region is CASSPGLAIYEQYF.